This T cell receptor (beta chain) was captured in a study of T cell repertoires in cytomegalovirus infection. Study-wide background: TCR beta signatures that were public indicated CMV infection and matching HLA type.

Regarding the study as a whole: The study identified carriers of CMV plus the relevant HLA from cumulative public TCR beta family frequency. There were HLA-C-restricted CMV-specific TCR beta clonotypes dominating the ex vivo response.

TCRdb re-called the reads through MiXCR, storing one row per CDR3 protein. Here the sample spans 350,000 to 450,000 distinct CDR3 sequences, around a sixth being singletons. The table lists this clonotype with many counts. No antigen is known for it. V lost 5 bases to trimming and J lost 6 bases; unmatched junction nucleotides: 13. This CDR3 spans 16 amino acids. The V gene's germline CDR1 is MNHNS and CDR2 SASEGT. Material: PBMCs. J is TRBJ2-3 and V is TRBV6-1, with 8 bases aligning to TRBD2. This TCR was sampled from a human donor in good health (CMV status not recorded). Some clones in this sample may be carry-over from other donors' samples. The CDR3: CASSYTVAGTEDTQYF. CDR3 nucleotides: TGTGCCAGCAGTTATACTGTAGCGGGGACGGAGGATACGCAGTATTTT.